The next 11 T cell receptor beta chains were all read from a single sample in a study of T cell clones after liver transplantation. Some clones are missing from TCRdb's copy, which holds only in-frame ones; the method was immunoSEQ multiplex PCR. The sample yields around 100,000 clones, about 81% seen once. Material: CD4+ T cells from blood, obtained approximately 50 months after liver transplant. Receptor source: a human patient who received a liver transplant. Some T cells may trace back to the graft donor.

V gene TRBV11-1 combines with J gene TRBJ2-2; D remains unclear. Germline V lookup: CDR1 SGHAT, CDR2 FQDESV (reference sequence). The CDR3 is made up of 15 amino acids. Trimming pared 5 bases from V and 3 bases from J, leaving 13 bases between. Here the CDR3 reads CASSPRGRDTGELFF. DNA for the CDR3: TGTGCCAGCAGCCCTCGTGGGCGAGACACCGGGGAGCTGTTTTTT.

The chain is built from TRBV21-1 and TRBJ2-1; the DNA was not used to check the table's D call, TRBD1. TRBV21-1 has pseudogene status. The CDR3 is 20 residues long. The CDR3 region has the DNA TGTGCCAGCAGCAATCCTAAGACACCAACAGGGGGCGATCCCTACAATGAGCAGTTCTTC. This sequence encodes CASSNPKTPTGGDPYNEQFF.

The chain joins TRBV6-5 to TRBJ2-1; 10 bases match TRBD2. CDR1 is MNHEY, CDR2 SVGAGI, per germline. CDR3 length equals 14 residues. V lost 10 bases to trimming and J lost 7 bases; unmatched junction nucleotides: 10. As DNA, the CDR3 is TGTGCCACCCAAGCGGGGGGGAGGGCGAATGAGCAGTTCTTC. This gives the protein CATQAGGRANEQFF.

This clone has more than one count but fewer than ten. The gene calls are TRBV4-2 and TRBJ2-5; D is possibly TRBD1 (5 bases). The germline CDR1 and CDR2 sequences are LGHNA and YNFKEQ. CDR3 size: 14 residues. V was pared by 5 bases and J by 5 bases, with 15 bases between. CDR3 bases: TGTGCCAGCAGCAAAGCAGGGTCACGGGAGACCCAGTACTTC. Amino acid sequence: CASSKAGSRETQYF.

This clone was counted a single time. The V and J genes are TRBV7-9 and TRBJ2-2, with D possibly being TRBD2 (5 bases). CDR3 length equals 17 residues. Trimming removed 0 bases from V and 4 bases from J, with 15 bases in between. Germline-derived CDR1 and CDR2 are SEHNR and FQNEAQ (reference sequence). The chain's CDR3 is CASSLARVASGTGELFF. The CDR3 DNA reads as TGTGCCAGCAGCTTAGCGCGGGTCGCATCGGGCACCGGGGAGCTGTTTTTT.

The chain couples TRBV4-1 to TRBJ2-3; 9 positions agree with TRBD2. V lost 4 bases to trimming and J lost 0 bases; unmatched junction nucleotides: 14. Germline V lookup: CDR1 MGHRA, CDR2 YSYEKL. The CDR3 totals 19 residues. The CDR3 DNA follows: TGCGCCAGCAGCCCCTACCTGAATAGCGGGAGCCTTAGCACAGATACGCAGTATTTT. Translation gives CASSPYLNSGSLSTDTQYF.

V is TRBV6-1 and J is TRBJ2-1; D possibly matches TRBD1 or TRBD2 (5 bases each). Germline V gene sequence: CDR1 MNHNS, CDR2 SASEGT. V lost 5 bases, J lost 8 bases, and 13 bases lay in between. The length of the CDR3 is 13 residues. In DNA, the CDR3 is TGTGCCAGCAGTACCCAAGGGACCGATGAGCAGTTCTTC. The encoded protein is CASSTQGTDEQFF.

This clone has a single count. The chain recombines TRBV7-2 with TRBJ2-7, with TRBD2 identical over 11 bases. The CDR3 is made up of 14 amino acids. Germline values: CDR1 SGHTA, CDR2 FQGNSA. V was pared by 3 bases and J by 8 bases, with 6 bases of the junction left unmatched. The CDR3 reads CASSFSGREVKQYF. For the CDR3, the DNA is TGTGCCAGCAGCTTTAGCGGGAGGGAGGTGAAGCAGTACTTC.

This chain links TRBV27 with TRBJ2-1; 10 bases are shared with TRBD2. The CDR3 extends over 17 amino acids. The trim removed 3 bases at V and 4 bases at J, leaving 9 bases unmatched. CDR1 MNHEY and CDR2 SMNVEV come from the germline V gene (reference sequence). CDR3 residues: CASSFPLAGALYNEQFF. CDR3 nucleotide sequence: TGTGCCAGCAGTTTCCCCCTAGCGGGAGCATTGTACAATGAGCAGTTCTTC.

A few counts support this clone. V and J are TRBV6-1 and TRBJ1-5; D not certain. Germline V lookup: CDR1 MNHNS, CDR2 SASEGT. The V end lost 3 bases, the J end lost 5 bases, and 8 bases lay between the germline ends. The CDR3 spans 13 residues. CDR3 sequence reads: CASSDRQYQPQHF. The CDR3, as DNA: TGTGCCAGCAGTGACAGGCAGTATCAGCCCCAGCATTTT.

This chain connects TRBV5-1 to TRBJ2-7; 12 nucleotides agree with TRBD1. Germline V gives CDR1 SGHRS, CDR2 YFSETQ. The CDR3 length is 15 residues. After removal of 4 bases from V and 5 bases from J, the junction contained 7 bases not matched to a gene. The CDR3 loop is CASSPGTGGIDEQYF. The CDR3 region has the DNA TGCGCCAGCAGCCCAGGGACAGGGGGCATCGACGAGCAGTACTTC.